The T cell receptor beta chain under discussion was sequenced for a study of T-cell memory formation after mild COVID-19. As for the study in general: Largely donor-specific TCR clusters were found.

This clonotype has only a few counts. A read error may account for a junction end that differs from germline. TCRdb re-derived calls from the 5' RACE reads in MiXCR, one entry per CDR3 protein. The data contain hundreds of thousands of distinct CDR3 sequences, roughly 15% of them singletons. The sample consisted of PBMCs or a T cell subset sorted from them (not recorded which). The TCR comes from a man aged 18-30 years who had mild COVID-19 (a few samples of this study predate the infection). Cell type and time point are not known.

In DNA, the CDR3 is TGTGCCACCAGCCGAGAGGGCCTCGGAGAGACCCAGTACTTC. Its translation is CATSREGLGETQYF. The V gene is TRBV15, the J gene TRBJ2-5, with D possibly matching TRBD2 (5 bases). The germline V gene has CDR1 LNHNV and CDR2 YYDKDF (reference sequence). The CDR3 spans 14 residues.